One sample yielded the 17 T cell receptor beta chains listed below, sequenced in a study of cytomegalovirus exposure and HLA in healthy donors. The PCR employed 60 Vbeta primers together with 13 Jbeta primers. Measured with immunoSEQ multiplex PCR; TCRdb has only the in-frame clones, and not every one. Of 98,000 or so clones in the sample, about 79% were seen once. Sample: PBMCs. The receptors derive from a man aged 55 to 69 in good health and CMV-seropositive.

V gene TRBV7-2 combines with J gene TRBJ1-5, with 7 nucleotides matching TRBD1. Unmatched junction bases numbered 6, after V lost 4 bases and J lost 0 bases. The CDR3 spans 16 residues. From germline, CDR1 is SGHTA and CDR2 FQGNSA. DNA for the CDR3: TGTGCCAGCAGCTCACAGGGGCAGAATAGCAATCAGCCCCAGCATTTT. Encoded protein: CASSSQGQNSNQPQHF. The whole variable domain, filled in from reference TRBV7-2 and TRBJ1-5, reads GAGVSQSPSNKVTEKGKDVELRCDPISGHTALYWYRQSLGQGLEFLIYFQGNSAPDKSGLPSDRFSAERTGGSVSTLTIQRTQQEDSAVYLCASSSQGQNSNQPQHFGDGTRLSIL.

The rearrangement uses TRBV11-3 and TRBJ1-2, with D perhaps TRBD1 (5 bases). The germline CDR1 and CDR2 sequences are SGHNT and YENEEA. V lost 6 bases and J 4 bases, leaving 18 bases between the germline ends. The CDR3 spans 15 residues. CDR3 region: CASSDFEKGPYGYTF. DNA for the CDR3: TGTGCCAGCAGTGATTTCGAAAAGGGGCCCTATGGCTACACCTTC.

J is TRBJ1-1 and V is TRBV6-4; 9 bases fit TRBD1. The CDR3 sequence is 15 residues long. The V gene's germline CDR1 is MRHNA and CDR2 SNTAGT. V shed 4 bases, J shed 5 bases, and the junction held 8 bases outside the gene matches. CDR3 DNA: TGTGCCAGCAGTGCCTTAACAGGGGGCAAGACTGAAGCTTTCTTT. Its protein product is CASSALTGGKTEAFF.

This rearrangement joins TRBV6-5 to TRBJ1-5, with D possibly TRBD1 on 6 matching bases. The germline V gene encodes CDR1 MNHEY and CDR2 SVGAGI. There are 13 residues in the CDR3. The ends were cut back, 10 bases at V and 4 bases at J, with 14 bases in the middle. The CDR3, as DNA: TGTGCCACCCGGGACACACTTAATCAGCCCCAGCATTTT. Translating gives CATRDTLNQPQHF.

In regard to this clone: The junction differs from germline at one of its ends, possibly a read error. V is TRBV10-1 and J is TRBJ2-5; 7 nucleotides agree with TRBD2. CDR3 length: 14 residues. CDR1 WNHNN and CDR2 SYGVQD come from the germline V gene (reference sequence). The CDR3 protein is CASSEGGVQGTQYF. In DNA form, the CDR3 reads TGCGCCAGCAGTGAGGGGGGGGTTCAAGGGACCCAGTACTTC.

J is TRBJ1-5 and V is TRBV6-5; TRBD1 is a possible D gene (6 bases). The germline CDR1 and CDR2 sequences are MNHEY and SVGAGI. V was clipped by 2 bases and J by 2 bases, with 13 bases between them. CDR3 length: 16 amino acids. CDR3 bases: TGTGCCAGCAGTTACAATAGAGGGGGTGGCAATCAGCCCCAGCATTTT. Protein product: CASSYNRGGGNQPQHF.

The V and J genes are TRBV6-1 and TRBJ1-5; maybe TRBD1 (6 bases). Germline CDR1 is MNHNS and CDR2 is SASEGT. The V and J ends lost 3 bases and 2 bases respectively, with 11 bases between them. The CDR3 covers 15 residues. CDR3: CASSEARGGNQPQHF. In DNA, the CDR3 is TGTGCCAGCAGTGAGGCCAGGGGAGGCAATCAGCCCCAGCATTTT.

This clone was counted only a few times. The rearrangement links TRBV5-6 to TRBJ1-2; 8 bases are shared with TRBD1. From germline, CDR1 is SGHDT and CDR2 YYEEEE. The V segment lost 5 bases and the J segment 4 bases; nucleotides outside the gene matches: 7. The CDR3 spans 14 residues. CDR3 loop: CASSQTGAGYGYTF. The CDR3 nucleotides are TGTGCCAGCAGTCAGACAGGGGCGGGCTATGGCTACACCTTC.

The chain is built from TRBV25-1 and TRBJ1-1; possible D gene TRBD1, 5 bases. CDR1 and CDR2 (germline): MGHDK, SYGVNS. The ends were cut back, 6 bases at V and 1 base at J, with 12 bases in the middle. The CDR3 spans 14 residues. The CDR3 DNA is TGTGCCAGCAGCGCACCGACAGAGAACACTGAAGCTTTCTTT. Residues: CASSAPTENTEAFF.

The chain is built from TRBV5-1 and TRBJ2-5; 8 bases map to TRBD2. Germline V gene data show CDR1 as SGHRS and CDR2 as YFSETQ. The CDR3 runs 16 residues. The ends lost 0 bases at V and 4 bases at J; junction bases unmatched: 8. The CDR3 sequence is CASSLETPGGPETQYF. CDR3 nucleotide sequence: TGCGCCAGCAGCTTGGAAACCCCGGGGGGGCCAGAGACCCAGTACTTC.

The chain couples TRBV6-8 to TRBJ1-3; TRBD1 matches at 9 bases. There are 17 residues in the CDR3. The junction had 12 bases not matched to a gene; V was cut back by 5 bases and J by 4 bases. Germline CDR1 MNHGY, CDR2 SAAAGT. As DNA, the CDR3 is TGTGCCAGCAGTCCTACAGGGGGCGAGGGTATGGGAAACACCATATATTTT. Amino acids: CASSPTGGEGMGNTIYF.

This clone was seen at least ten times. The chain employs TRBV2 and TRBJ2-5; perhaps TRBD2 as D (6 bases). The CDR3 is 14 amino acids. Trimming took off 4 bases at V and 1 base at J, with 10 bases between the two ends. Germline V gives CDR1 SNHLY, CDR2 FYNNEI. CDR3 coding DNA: TGTGCCAGCAGTGTTGCGGGGAGCCAAGAGACCCAGTACTTC. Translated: CASSVAGSQETQYF.

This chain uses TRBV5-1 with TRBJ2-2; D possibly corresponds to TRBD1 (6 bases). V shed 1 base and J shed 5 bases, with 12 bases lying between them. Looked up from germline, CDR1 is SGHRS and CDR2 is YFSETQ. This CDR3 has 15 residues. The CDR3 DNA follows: TGCGCCAGCAGCTTGAATCAGGGGATGACCGGGGAGCTGTTTTTT. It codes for CASSLNQGMTGELFF.

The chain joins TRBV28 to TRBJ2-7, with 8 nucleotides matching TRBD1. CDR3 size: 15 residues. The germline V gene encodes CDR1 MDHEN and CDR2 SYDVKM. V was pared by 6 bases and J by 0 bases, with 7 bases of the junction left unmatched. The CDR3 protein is CASRPTGGSSYEQYF. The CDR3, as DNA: TGTGCCAGCAGACCCACAGGGGGGAGCTCCTACGAGCAGTACTTC.

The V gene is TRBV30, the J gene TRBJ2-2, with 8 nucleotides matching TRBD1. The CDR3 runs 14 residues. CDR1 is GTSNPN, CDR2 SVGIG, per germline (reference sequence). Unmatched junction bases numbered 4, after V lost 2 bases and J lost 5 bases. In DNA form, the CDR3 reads TGTGCCTGGAGTAGGACAGGGCCAACCGGGGAGCTGTTTTTT. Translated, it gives CAWSRTGPTGELFF.

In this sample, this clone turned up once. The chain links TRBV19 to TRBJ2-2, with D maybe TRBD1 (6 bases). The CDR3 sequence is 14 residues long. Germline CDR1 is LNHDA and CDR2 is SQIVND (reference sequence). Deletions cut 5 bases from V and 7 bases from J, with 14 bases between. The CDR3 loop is CASSATGKVGELFF. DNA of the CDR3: TGTGCCAGTAGTGCTACAGGGAAGGTCGGGGAGCTGTTTTTT.

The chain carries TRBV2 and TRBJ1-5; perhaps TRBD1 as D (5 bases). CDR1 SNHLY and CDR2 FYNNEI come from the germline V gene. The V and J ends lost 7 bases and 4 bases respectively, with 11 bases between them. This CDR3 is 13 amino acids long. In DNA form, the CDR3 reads TGTGCCAGCACGAAATCAGGGAATCAGCCCCAGCATTTT. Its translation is CASTKSGNQPQHF.